This T cell receptor beta chain came from a study of T cells in Graves' hyperthyroidism and ophthalmopathy. V lost 4 bases, J lost 9 bases, and 16 bases lay in between. CDR3 length: 14 residues. The germline V gene has CDR1 SQVTM and CDR2 ANQGSEA. Using RNA transcripts as the source, TCR beta CDR3 regions were amplified. First-round RT-PCR of the TCR CDR3 relied on the HTBI primer set. TCRdb re-called the multiplex PCR reads with MiXCR, one entry per CDR3 protein. The table has hundreds of thousands of distinct CDR3 sequences, roughly 32% seen once. Regarding the study as a whole: A model built on 13 V-J features separated ophthalmopathy from stable hyperthyroidism. Ophthalmopathy got predicted by the model a median approximately 6 months before its onset.

This clonotype showed up many times. The antigen is unknown. The receptor was isolated from a woman in her forties with Graves' hyperthyroidism. The source material was blood. The V call is TRBV29-1, the J call TRBJ1-6, with unresolved D. As DNA, the CDR3 is TGCAGCGTTGCAGTAGAGGAGGGAGGTTCACCCCTCCACTTT. Its translation is CSVAVEEGGSPLHF.